This entry lists 23 T cell receptor beta chains sequenced from one sample in a study of tumor-infiltrating lymphocytes in oesophageal squamous cell carcinoma. Using its own MiXCR run on the PCR reads, TCRdb lists one record per CDR3 protein. The table has over 15,000 distinct CDR3 sequences, about 46% seen once. The material sequenced was esophageal tumor tissue. These receptors were collected from a male donor with esophageal squamous cell carcinoma.

The chain employs TRBV7-6 and TRBJ2-1; 7 bases map to TRBD2. This CDR3 comprises 18 residues. Trimming took 2 bases from V and 4 from J; bases not matched to a gene: 14. From germline, CDR1 is SGHVS and CDR2 FNYEAQ. As DNA, the CDR3 is TGTGCCAGCAGCTTATCTGCCCCACCGGGACTAAGGTACAATGAGCAGTTCTTC. Protein product: CASSLSAPPGLRYNEQFF.

In its sample, this clonotype was seen many times. This rearrangement joins TRBV2 to TRBJ1-6, with unresolved D. Trimming stripped 3 bases from V and 9 bases from J, with 12 bases between. The CDR3 runs 14 residues. CDR1 is SNHLY, CDR2 FYNNEI, per germline. CDR3 residues: CASSDWQVVSPLHF. The CDR3 DNA follows: TGTGCCAGCAGTGATTGGCAGGTGGTTTCACCCCTCCACTTT.

Judged by abundance, this clonotype is medium-sized. The chain links TRBV6-2 or TRBV6-3 to TRBJ2-1; TRBD1 matches 10 bases. The germline V gene encodes CDR1 MNHEY and CDR2 SVGEGT. The V segment lost 1 base and the J segment 10 bases; nucleotides outside the gene matches: 4. The CDR3 contains 14 residues. This chain's CDR3 is CASSYWGQGYEQFF. The CDR3 nucleotides are TGTGCCAGCAGTTACTGGGGACAGGGGTACGAGCAGTTCTTC.

This chain links TRBV7-9 with TRBJ2-3, with TRBD2 matching over 7 bases. The germline gives CDR1 SEHNR, CDR2 FQNEAQ (reference sequence). Trimming removed 5 bases from V and 2 bases from J; junction bases left unmatched: 4. The CDR3 contains 14 residues. This chain's CDR3 is CASSPLATTDTQYF. CDR3 sequence (DNA): TGTGCCAGCAGCCCACTAGCGACCACAGATACGCAGTATTTT.

There are a few counts of this clonotype. This chain joins TRBV11-1 and TRBJ2-5, with D possibly being TRBD2 (5 bases). V was clipped by 6 bases and J by 4 bases, with 15 bases between them. CDR3 length: 14 amino acids. The germline V gene encodes CDR1 SGHAT and CDR2 FQDESV (reference sequence). The CDR3 DNA reads TGTGCCAGCAGAACGACGGGAATTGGAGAGACCCAGTACTTC. Its protein is CASRTTGIGETQYF.

This sequence joins TRBV10-2 and TRBJ2-7; 11 bases map to TRBD2. The V and J ends lost 1 base and 5 bases, in that order; junction bases with no gene match: 10. The CDR3 extends over 17 amino acids. Germline assignment: CDR1 WSHSY and CDR2 SAAADI. In DNA, the CDR3 is TGCGCCAGCAGTGAGTTCCTCCGGGCTAGCGGGAGGAACGAGCAGTACTTC. Its protein is CASSEFLRASGRNEQYF.

The V gene is TRBV7-6, the J gene TRBJ1-2; 8 nucleotides line up with TRBD1. Trimming cost V 3 bases and J 5 bases; bases outside gene matches: 5. CDR1 is SGHVS, CDR2 FNYEAQ, per germline. The CDR3 is 14 residues long. This CDR3 is CASSFPGQVYGYTF. The CDR3 coding sequence is TGTGCCAGCAGCTTCCCGGGACAGGTTTATGGCTACACCTTC.

The chain employs TRBV28 and TRBJ2-5; 10 bases match TRBD2. Matching the DNA end better, TRBJ2-1 makes the J call doubtful. This CDR3 spans 15 amino acids. CDR1 is MDHEN, CDR2 SYDVKM, per germline. The CDR3 sequence is CASTAGLADYNEQFF. In nucleotides, the CDR3 is TGTGCCAGCACCGCAGGACTAGCGGATTACAATGAGCAGTTCTTC.

The V gene is TRBV5-6, the J gene TRBJ2-5, with a possible D match to TRBD1 (6 bases). The DNA end is a closer match to TRBJ2-7, so the J assignment may be wrong. CDR3 length: 14 residues. Germline CDR1 SGHDT, CDR2 YYEEEE. CDR3 loop: CASSLQGFTYEQYF. For the CDR3, the DNA is TGTGCCAGCAGCTTACAGGGTTTCACCTACGAGCAGTACTTC.

This clonotype was detected only once. A read error is likely, as this CDR3 ends without the conserved phenylalanine or tryptophan. The limits of the CDR3 on the DNA are not certain, so only TCRdb's listed CDR3 is given. This chain uses TRBV7-4 with TRBJ2-3; the table names TRBD2, a call not compared with the DNA. In germline, CDR1 is SGHVT, CDR2 SQSDAQ. The CDR3 spans 15 amino acids, including both terminal residues. The CDR3 loop is CASSLARRYEQYFGP.

A few counts support this clonotype. Since a much larger clone is just one base distant, this may be a read error. The chain links TRBV5-6 to TRBJ2-4; 16 nucleotides align to TRBD2. Losses at the gene ends were 0 bases for V and 13 bases for J; bases not matched to a gene: 22. There are 21 residues in the CDR3. Germline V gene lookup returns CDR1 SGHDT and CDR2 YYEEEE. The CDR3 loop is CASSLEIDRPPGLAGGEGQYF. DNA of the CDR3: TGTGCCAGCAGCTTGGAAATTGACAGGCCCCCGGGACTAGCGGGAGGGGAGGGGCAGTACTTC.

The rearrangement links TRBV7-3 to TRBJ2-7; tentatively, D is TRBD1 (6 bases). Deletions cut 3 bases from V and 6 bases from J, with 12 bases between. This CDR3 spans 13 amino acids. Germline assignment: CDR1 SGHTA and CDR2 FQGTGA. Here the CDR3 reads CASSFQQGGEQYF. The CDR3 coding sequence is TGTGCCAGCAGCTTCCAACAGGGTGGCGAGCAGTACTTC.

The chain recombines TRBV7-6 with TRBJ2-3, with D perhaps being TRBD1 or TRBD2 (5 bases each). Looked up from germline, CDR1 is SGHVS and CDR2 is FNYEAQ. Trimming stripped 3 bases from V and 4 bases from J, with 11 bases between. This CDR3 region has 14 residues. In DNA form, the CDR3 reads TGTGCCAGCAGCTTTAGGGACCCTCCAGATACGCAGTATTTT. Translated, it gives CASSFRDPPDTQYF. The whole variable domain, remainder taken from reference TRBV7-6 and TRBJ2-3, is GAGVSQSPRYKVTKRGQDVALRCDPISGHVSLYWYRQALGQGPEFLTYFNYEAQQDKSGLPNDRFSAERPEGSISTLTIQRTEQRDSAMYRCASSFRDPPDTQYFGPGTRLTVL.

This chain links TRBV7-1 with TRBJ2-3, with 9 bases identical to TRBD1. TRBV7-1 counts as an open reading frame of uncertain function. The CDR3 covers 17 residues. The V gene end was trimmed by 1 base and the J gene end by 4 bases; junction bases not matched to a gene: 9. CDR3 nucleotide sequence: TGTGCCAGCAGCTCAGGGGGGGGACAGGGAGGTGCAGATACGCAGTATTTT. Its protein product is CASSSGGGQGGADTQYF.

Many counts were recorded for this clonotype. The V call is TRBV10-1, the J call TRBJ2-5; 9 positions agree with TRBD2. The DNA end is a closer match to TRBJ2-7, so the J assignment may be wrong. Germline CDR1 reads WNHNN; CDR2 reads SYGVQD (reference sequence). This CDR3 comprises 18 residues. CDR3 residues: CASRGGRGAGGGRYEQYF. As DNA, the CDR3 is TGCGCCAGCAGAGGGGGTAGAGGAGCGGGAGGAGGTCGGTACGAGCAGTACTTC.

In its sample, this clonotype was seen many times. The chain uses TRBV6-1 and TRBJ2-5; D remains unclear. The V end lost 6 bases, the J end lost 1 base, and 18 bases lay between the germline ends. The CDR3 covers 16 residues. Germline loops: CDR1 MNHNS, CDR2 SASEGT. This CDR3 is CASSPLWWGSQETQYF. The CDR3 bases are TGTGCCAGCAGCCCTCTGTGGTGGGGATCCCAAGAGACCCAGTACTTC.

V usage is TRBV7-2 and J usage is TRBJ2-5; D remains unclear. The ends were cut back, 4 bases at V and 1 base at J, with 19 bases in the middle. CDR1 and CDR2 from the germline V gene are SGHTA and FQGNSA. CDR3 length: 17 amino acids. In nucleotides, the CDR3 is TGTGCCAGCAGCTCAGTGAGTGCGGTTAAGACCCAAGAGACCCAGTACTTC. Translation gives CASSSVSAVKTQETQYF.

The J gene is TRBJ2-3, the V gene TRBV27; no reliable D call. The V end lost 3 bases, the J end lost 2 bases, and 9 bases lay between the germline ends. Germline assignment: CDR1 MNHEY and CDR2 SMNVEV (reference sequence). CDR3 length: 14 amino acids. CDR3 sequence reads: CASSLGRNTDTQYF. The CDR3 nucleotides are TGTGCCAGCAGTTTGGGCAGAAACACAGATACGCAGTATTTT.

The chain employs TRBV6-1 and TRBJ2-6; D is possibly TRBD2 (5 bases). The J call may be wrong; the DNA end is better matched by TRBJ2-7. The CDR3 contains 14 residues. Germline CDR1 is MNHNS and CDR2 is SASEGT. CDR3 amino acids: CASSEVRRSYEQYF. CDR3 nucleotides: TGTGCCAGCAGTGAAGTAAGGAGGAGCTACGAGCAGTACTTC.

The chain carries TRBV7-2 and TRBJ2-5, with a possible D match to TRBD1 (6 bases). The better agreement between TRBJ2-7 and the DNA end casts doubt on the J call. There are 13 residues in the CDR3. Germline V CDR1 and CDR2: SGHTA, FQGNSA. CDR3 sequence (DNA): TGTGCCAGCAGCTTAGGACAGGTTAACGAGCAGTACTTC. Encoded protein: CASSLGQVNEQYF.

This chain uses TRBV6-9 with TRBJ2-2; no firm D call. The CDR3 runs 11 residues. Germline CDR1 is MNHGY and CDR2 is SVAAGI. The V and J ends lost 8 bases and 7 bases respectively, with 8 bases between them. This CDR3 is CASRSYGELFF. The CDR3, as DNA: TGTGCCAGCCGATCCTACGGGGAGCTGTTTTTT.

The V call is TRBV12-3 or TRBV12-4, the J call TRBJ1-6; 9 nucleotides align to TRBD1. V lost 6 bases, J lost 9 bases, and 6 bases stayed unmatched. CDR3 size: 14 residues. The CDR3 DNA is TGTGCCAGCAGCCCCACAGGGGGCGGTTCACCCCTCCACTTT. Translated, it gives CASSPTGGGSPLHF.

This CDR3 is CASTVAGGTYEQYF. CDR3 bases: TGTGCCAGCACCGTAGCGGGAGGCACCTACGAGCAGTACTTC. The rearrangement joins TRBV7-9 to TRBJ2-7, with TRBD2 matching 10 bases. The CDR3 runs 14 residues. V dropped 7 bases and J dropped 2; count of bases not matched to a gene: 5. The germline CDR1 and CDR2 sequences are SEHNR and FQNEAQ (reference sequence).